This is a list of T cell receptor beta chains from one sample in a study of blood T cell repertoires in COVID-19. Using immunoSEQ multiplex PCR, the repertoire was profiled, and TCRdb retains in-frame clones only, with some absent. The sample contains tens of thousands of clones, about nine tenths of which appear only once. The sequenced sample consisted of peripheral blood. These receptors were obtained from a man in his 60s with COVID-19, enrolled during active disease. CDR3s include the opening cysteine and the closing phenylalanine or tryptophan. Each record gives: V gene, D gene, clone size, J gene, CDR3 protein, CDR3 DNA. A D gene is named only where the DNA matches it firmly. A row's size may be missing; if present it is once, few, many or a size class.

V: TRBV7-6
D: TRBD2
size: NA
J: TRBJ2-1
CDR3: CASSARGRVTYNEQFF
DNA: TGTGCCAGCAGCGCGCGCGGGAGAGTAACCTACAATGAGCAGTTCTTC

V: TRBV7-9
D: TRBD2
size: NA
J: TRBJ2-5
CDR3: CASSLNSGSGETQYF
DNA: TGTGCCAGCAGCTTAAATAGCGGGTCTGGAGAGACCCAGTACTTC

V: TRBV6-5
D: NA
size: NA
J: TRBJ2-2
CDR3: CASSLAVGELFF
DNA: TGTGCCAGCAGTTTAGCGGTTGGGGAGCTGTTTTTT

V: TRBV5-1
D: NA
size: NA
J: TRBJ2-1
CDR3: CASSPTNREGYNEQFF
DNA: TGCGCCAGCAGCCCAACAAACAGGGAAGGCTACAATGAGCAGTTCTTC

V: TRBV7-6
D: TRBD2
size: NA
J: TRBJ2-7
CDR3: CASSSTSGYEQYF
DNA: TGTGCCAGCAGCTCAACTAGCGGCTACGAGCAGTACTTC

V: TRBV10-3
D: NA
size: NA
J: TRBJ2-3
CDR3: CAISSDGAYQGDTQYF
DNA: TGTGCCATCAGCTCGGACGGAGCCTACCAGGGAGATACGCAGTATTTT

V: TRBV18
D: TRBD1
size: NA
J: TRBJ1-4
CDR3: CASSSPTGTEIATNEKLFF
DNA: TGTGCCAGCTCCTCACCGACCGGGACAGAAATTGCAACTAATGAAAAACTGTTTTTT

V: TRBV2
D: NA
size: NA
J: TRBJ1-6
CDR3: CASSERGQVRGYNSPLHF
DNA: TGTGCCAGCAGTGAAAGAGGGCAGGTCAGGGGCTACAATTCACCCCTCCACTTT

V: TRBV6-6
D: TRBD2
size: NA
J: TRBJ2-2
CDR3: CASSPLAGGLNTGELFF
DNA: TGTGCCAGCAGTCCACTAGCGGGAGGGTTGAACACCGGGGAGCTGTTTTTT

V: TRBV7-9
D: TRBD2
size: few
J: TRBJ2-1
CDR3: CASSSLTPGLAGGNNEQFF
DNA: TGTGCCAGCAGCTCCCTAACTCCGGGACTAGCGGGAGGAAACAATGAGCAGTTCTTC

V: TRBV4-3
D: NA
size: NA
J: TRBJ1-3
CDR3: CASSQVIGNTIYF
DNA: TGCGCCAGCAGCCAAGTAATTGGAAACACCATATATTTT

V: TRBV30
D: TRBD2
size: few
J: TRBJ2-1
CDR3: CARYSGSGNEQFF
DNA: TGTGCCCGATATAGCGGGAGTGGGAATGAGCAGTTCTTC

V: TRBV4-1
D: TRBD2
size: NA
J: TRBJ2-4
CDR3: CASSQGRTSGAKNIQYF
DNA: TGCGCCAGCAGCCAAGGGCGAACTAGCGGGGCCAAAAACATTCAGTACTTC

V: TRBV24-1
D: TRBD2
size: NA
J: TRBJ2-1
CDR3: CATSGLAGAAYNEQFF
DNA: TGTGCCACCAGTGGTCTAGCGGGCGCAGCCTACAATGAGCAGTTCTTC

V: TRBV29-1
D: NA
size: NA
J: TRBJ1-2
CDR3: CSVEEWRGGYTF
DNA: TGCAGCGTTGAAGAATGGCGGGGTGGCTACACCTTC

V: TRBV6-2/TRBV6-3
D: TRBD1
size: once
J: TRBJ2-7
CDR3: CASSFLDRGGYEQYF
DNA: TGTGCCAGCAGTTTCCTCGACAGGGGTGGCTACGAGCAGTACTTC

V: TRBV24-1
D: TRBD1
size: NA
J: TRBJ2-7
CDR3: CATSPRGGPSYEQYF
DNA: TGTGCCACCAGCCCAAGAGGGGGCCCCTCCTACGAGCAGTACTTC

V: TRBV19
D: NA
size: NA
J: TRBJ1-1
CDR3: CASSIEAEAFF
DNA: TGTGCCAGTAGTATTGAGGCTGAAGCTTTCTTT

V: TRBV11-2
D: NA
size: NA
J: TRBJ1-2
CDR3: CASSLRQIGDYGYTF
DNA: TGTGCCAGCAGCTTAAGGCAAATCGGAGACTATGGCTACACCTTC

V: TRBV2
D: NA
size: once
J: TRBJ1-5
CDR3: CASSEGQMNQPQHF
DNA: TGTGCCAGCAGTGAGGGGCAGATGAATCAGCCCCAGCATTTT

V: TRBV30
D: NA
size: NA
J: TRBJ2-1
CDR3: CAWSPLGRGYNEQFF
DNA: TGTGCCTGGAGTCCCTTAGGGCGGGGATACAATGAGCAGTTCTTC

V: TRBV4-1
D: TRBD1
size: NA
J: TRBJ2-7
CDR3: CASSLGTGLSYEQYF
DNA: TGCGCCAGCAGTCTCGGGACAGGCCTCTCCTACGAGCAGTACTTC

V: TRBV5-1
D: TRBD1
size: NA
J: TRBJ1-1
CDR3: CASSLVERTGGTEAFF
DNA: TGCGCCAGCAGCTTGGTAGAGAGGACAGGGGGGACTGAAGCTTTCTTT

V: TRBV28
D: NA
size: NA
J: TRBJ2-5
CDR3: CASSLTHFRETQYF
DNA: TGTGCCAGCAGTCTGACACATTTTCGAGAGACCCAGTACTTC

V: TRBV19
D: NA
size: NA
J: TRBJ1-5
CDR3: CASSIREPGQPQHF
DNA: TGTGCCAGTAGTATCCGGGAGCCCGGTCAGCCCCAGCATTTT

V: TRBV6-1
D: NA
size: NA
J: TRBJ1-2
CDR3: CASSEEADNYGYTF
DNA: TGTGCCAGCAGTGAAGAAGCGGATAACTATGGCTACACCTTC

V: TRBV11-1
D: TRBD1
size: NA
J: TRBJ1-2
CDR3: CASRPGQGDYGYTF
DNA: TGTGCCAGCAGGCCCGGACAGGGCGACTATGGCTACACCTTC

V: TRBV14
D: TRBD2
size: NA
J: TRBJ2-3
CDR3: CASSQREAGTDTQYF
DNA: TGTGCCAGCAGCCAGCGGGAGGCCGGCACAGATACGCAGTATTTT

V: TRBV4-1
D: TRBD2
size: many
J: TRBJ2-1
CDR3: CASSQERASGRRGNEQFF
DNA: TGCGCCAGCAGCCAAGAGCGGGCTAGCGGGAGGCGCGGGAATGAGCAGTTCTTC

V: TRBV6-5
D: TRBD1
size: NA
J: TRBJ1-1
CDR3: CASSPRDRGTEAFF
DNA: TGTGCCAGCAGTCCCCGGGACAGGGGGACTGAAGCTTTCTTT

V: TRBV18
D: TRBD2
size: few
J: TRBJ2-3
CDR3: CASSPGTSGRTDTQYF
DNA: TGTGCCAGCTCACCCGGGACTAGCGGGCGCACAGATACGCAGTATTTT

V: TRBV19
D: NA
size: NA
J: TRBJ2-2
CDR3: CASSISTTNTGELFF
DNA: TGTGCCAGTAGTATTTCTACTACCAACACCGGGGAGCTGTTTTTT

V: TRBV18
D: NA
size: NA
J: TRBJ1-1
CDR3: CASSPPIGETEAFF
DNA: TGTGCCAGCTCACCACCCATAGGGGAAACTGAAGCTTTCTTT

V: TRBV12-5
D: NA
size: NA
J: TRBJ2-7
CDR3: CASGSTAGYYEQYF
DNA: TGTGCTAGTGGTTCGACGGCAGGCTACTACGAGCAGTACTTC

V: TRBV4-1
D: NA
size: NA
J: TRBJ2-3
CDR3: CASGGNRDLFTDTQYF
DNA: TGCGCCAGCGGAGGGAACCGGGACTTATTCACAGATACGCAGTATTTT

V: TRBV11-3
D: NA
size: NA
J: TRBJ2-7
CDR3: CASSLGTTYYEQYF
DNA: TGTGCCAGCAGCTTAGGGACTACCTACTACGAGCAGTACTTC

V: TRBV5-1
D: TRBD1
size: NA
J: TRBJ1-2
CDR3: CASSQTGGNQYGYTF
DNA: TGCGCCAGCAGCCAAACAGGGGGAAATCAGTATGGCTACACCTTC

V: TRBV5-1
D: NA
size: NA
J: TRBJ2-3
CDR3: CASSTTGPLTDTQYF
DNA: TGCGCCAGCAGCACAACTGGGCCACTCACAGATACGCAGTATTTT

V: TRBV3-1/TRBV3-2
D: NA
size: NA
J: TRBJ2-2
CDR3: CASSQDANTGELFF
DNA: TGTGCCAGCAGCCAAGACGCGAACACCGGGGAGCTGTTTTTT

V: TRBV6-2/TRBV6-3
D: TRBD2
size: NA
J: TRBJ2-7
CDR3: CASSFLADLYEQYF
DNA: TGTGCCAGCAGTTTTCTAGCGGACCTCTACGAGCAGTACTTC

V: TRBV7-6
D: TRBD2
size: few
J: TRBJ2-7
CDR3: CASSVSGGPGEQYF
DNA: TGTGCCAGCAGCGTGTCGGGAGGGCCTGGGGAGCAGTACTTC

V: TRBV5-1
D: TRBD2
size: NA
J: TRBJ2-1
CDR3: CASSLTGTSAEQFF
DNA: TGCGCCAGCAGCTTGACCGGGACTAGCGCTGAGCAGTTCTTC

V: TRBV5-6
D: NA
size: NA
J: TRBJ1-6
CDR3: CASSLVAYNSPLHF
DNA: TGTGCCAGCAGCTTGGTCGCGTATAATTCACCCCTCCACTTT

V: TRBV6-5
D: NA
size: NA
J: TRBJ2-2
CDR3: CASTEDSERPGELFF
DNA: TGTGCCAGCACCGAGGACAGCGAACGACCCGGGGAGCTGTTTTTT

V: TRBV20-1
D: NA
size: NA
J: TRBJ1-1
CDR3: CRANTEAFF
DNA: TGCAGAGCGAACACTGAAGCTTTCTTT

V: TRBV5-8
D: TRBD1
size: NA
J: TRBJ2-1
CDR3: CASSLGRGPYDEQFF
DNA: TGTGCCAGCAGCTTGGGCAGGGGGCCCTACGATGAGCAGTTCTTC

V: TRBV24-1
D: NA
size: NA
J: TRBJ2-5
CDR3: CATSGEDGGVFGETQYF
DNA: TGTGCCACCAGTGGGGAGGATGGCGGGGTGTTCGGAGAGACCCAGTACTTC

V: TRBV5-6
D: NA
size: NA
J: TRBJ2-7
CDR3: CASSLGGYEQYF
DNA: TGTGCCAGCAGCTTGGGAGGTTACGAGCAGTACTTC

V: TRBV10-2
D: TRBD2
size: NA
J: TRBJ2-3
CDR3: CASRPAGGPTDTQYF
DNA: TGCGCCAGCAGGCCAGCGGGAGGTCCCACAGATACGCAGTATTTT